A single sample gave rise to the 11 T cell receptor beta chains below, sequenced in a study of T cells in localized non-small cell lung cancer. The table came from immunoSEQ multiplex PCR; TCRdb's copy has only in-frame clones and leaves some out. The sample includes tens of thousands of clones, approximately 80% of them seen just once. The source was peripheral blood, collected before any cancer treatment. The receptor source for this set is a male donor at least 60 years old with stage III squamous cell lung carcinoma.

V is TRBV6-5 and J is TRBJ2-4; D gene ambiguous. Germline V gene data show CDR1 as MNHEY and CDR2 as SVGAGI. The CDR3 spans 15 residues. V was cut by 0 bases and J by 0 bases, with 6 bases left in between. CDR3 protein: CASSYSTGAKNIQYF. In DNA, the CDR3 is TGTGCCAGCAGTTACTCAACGGGAGCCAAAAACATTCAGTACTTC.

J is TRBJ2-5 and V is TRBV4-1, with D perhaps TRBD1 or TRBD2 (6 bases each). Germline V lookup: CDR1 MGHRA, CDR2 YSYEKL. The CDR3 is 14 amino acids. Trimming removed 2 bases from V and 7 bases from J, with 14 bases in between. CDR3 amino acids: CASSQPIGGGTQYF. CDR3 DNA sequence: TGCGCCAGCAGCCAACCAATAGGAGGGGGGACCCAGTACTTC.

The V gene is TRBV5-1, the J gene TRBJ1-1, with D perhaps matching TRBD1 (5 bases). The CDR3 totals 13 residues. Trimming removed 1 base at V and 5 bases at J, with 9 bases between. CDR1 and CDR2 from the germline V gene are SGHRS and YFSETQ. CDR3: CASSLYPGTEAFF. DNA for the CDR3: TGCGCCAGCAGCTTGTATCCAGGGACTGAAGCTTTCTTT.

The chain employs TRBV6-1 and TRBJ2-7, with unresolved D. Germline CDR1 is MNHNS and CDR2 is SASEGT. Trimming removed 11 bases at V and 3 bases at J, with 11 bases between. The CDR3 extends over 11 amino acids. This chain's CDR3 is CAAVNNYEQYF. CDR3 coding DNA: TGTGCCGCAGTTAATAACTACGAGCAGTACTTC.

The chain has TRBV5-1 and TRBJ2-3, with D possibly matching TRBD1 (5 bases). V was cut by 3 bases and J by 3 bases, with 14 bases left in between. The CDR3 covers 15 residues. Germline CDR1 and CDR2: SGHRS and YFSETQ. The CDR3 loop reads CASSSGLGMTDTQYF. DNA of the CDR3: TGCGCCAGCAGCTCAGGGTTGGGTATGACAGATACGCAGTATTTT.

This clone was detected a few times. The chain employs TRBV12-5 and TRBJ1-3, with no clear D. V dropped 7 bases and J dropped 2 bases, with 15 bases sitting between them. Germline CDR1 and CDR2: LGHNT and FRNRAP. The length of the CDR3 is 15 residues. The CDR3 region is CASASGVRTGNTIYF. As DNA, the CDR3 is TGTGCTAGTGCCTCGGGAGTAAGAACTGGAAACACCATATATTTT.

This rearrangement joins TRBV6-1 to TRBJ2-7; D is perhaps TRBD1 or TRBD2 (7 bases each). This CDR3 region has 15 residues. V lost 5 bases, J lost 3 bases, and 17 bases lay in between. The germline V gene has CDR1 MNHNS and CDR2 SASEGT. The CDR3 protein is CASSTGASGSYEQYF. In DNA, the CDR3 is TGTGCCAGCAGTACAGGGGCTAGCGGCAGCTACGAGCAGTACTTC.

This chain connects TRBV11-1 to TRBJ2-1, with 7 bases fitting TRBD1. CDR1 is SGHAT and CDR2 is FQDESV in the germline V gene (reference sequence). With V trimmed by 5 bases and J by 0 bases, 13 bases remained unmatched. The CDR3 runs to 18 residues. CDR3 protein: CASSPGPGQRSSYNEQFF. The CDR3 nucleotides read TGTGCCAGCAGCCCGGGACCGGGACAGAGAAGCTCCTACAATGAGCAGTTCTTC. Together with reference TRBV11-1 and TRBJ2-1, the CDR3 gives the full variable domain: EAEVAQSPRYKITEKSQAVAFWCDPISGHATLYWYRQILGQGPELLVQFQDESVVDDSQLPKDRFSAERLKGVDSTLKIQPAELGDSAMYLCASSPGPGQRSSYNEQFFGPGTRLTVL.

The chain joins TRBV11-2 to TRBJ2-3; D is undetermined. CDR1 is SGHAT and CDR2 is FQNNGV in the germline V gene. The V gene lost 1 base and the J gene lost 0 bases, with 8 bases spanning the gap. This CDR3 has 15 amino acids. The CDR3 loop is CASSLVRGSTDTQYF. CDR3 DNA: TGTGCCAGCAGCTTAGTTAGAGGTAGCACAGATACGCAGTATTTT.

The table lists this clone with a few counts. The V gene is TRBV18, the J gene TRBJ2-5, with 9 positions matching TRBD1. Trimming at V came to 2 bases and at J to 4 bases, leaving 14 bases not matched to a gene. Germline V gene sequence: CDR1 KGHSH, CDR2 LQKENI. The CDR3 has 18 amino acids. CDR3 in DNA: TGTGCCAGCTCACCAGGACAGGGGCCGTTCGCTATTACAGAGACCCAGTACTTC. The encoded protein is CASSPGQGPFAITETQYF. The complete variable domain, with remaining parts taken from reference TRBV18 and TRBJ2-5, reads NAGVMQNPRHLVRRRGQEARLRCSPMKGHSHVYWYRQLPEEGLKFMVYLQKENIIDESGMPKERFSAEFPKEGPSILRIQQVVRGDSAAYFCASSPGQGPFAITETQYFGPGTRLLVL.

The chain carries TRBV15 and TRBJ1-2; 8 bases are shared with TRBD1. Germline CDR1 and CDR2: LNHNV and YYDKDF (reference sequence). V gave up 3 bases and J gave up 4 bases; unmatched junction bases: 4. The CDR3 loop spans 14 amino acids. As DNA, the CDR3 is TGTGCCACCAGCAGGGACACAGGGGGCTATGGCTACACCTTC. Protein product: CATSRDTGGYGYTF.